The text below deals with one TCR beta chain. Its antigen is unknown. Per-nucleotide qualities are absent, and no much larger clonotype sits a single base away. This CDR3 is also generated by other DNA sequences in the sample. Via the germline V gene (reference sequence), CDR1 is SEHNR and CDR2 FQNEAQ. The CDR3 runs 14 residues from the cysteine to the phenylalanine. Only the CDR3 DNA stays, 42 bases, in frame from base 1. For this chain, trimming is 1 base at the V end and 3 bases at the J end, and the number of junction bases without a gene match is 2. The sample is drawn from a study of T cell responses to AZD1222 COVID-19 vaccine (dated by TCRdb to about 2021). Regarding the research as a whole: TCR sequencing was performed for about 250 trial participants, of whom about 200 were given two doses of AZD1222 and approximately 25 were given two doses of MenACWY control vaccine. Trial participants were enrolled into age subgroups of 18-55, 56-69 and 70-plus years, which contained around 150, 28 and 57 TCR-sequenced participants, respectively.

The sample's time point label, decoded: baseline before first vaccination. In the paper's terms, the treatment or condition label means: meningococcal conjugate vaccine given as trial control. Vaccinee samples were obtained from the UK trials COV001 and COV002, which included a single-blind randomized controlled phase 2/3 trial of AZD1222 (ChAdOx1 nCoV-19) in healthy adults. For TCRbeta chain sequencing, PBMC samples from trial participants were taken at day 0 and at day 28 after the second dose. Study-wide conclusions, independent of this receptor: After two AZD1222 doses, both the breadth and the depth of spike-specific TCRs were significantly higher than at day 0 and than in MenACWY recipients. The whole spike protein was spanned by vaccine-associated CD4 TCRs, and dominant responses were seen in regions 160-218 and 743-854. Because no day 14 peak-response samples were available, the repertoires could be characterized only after the peak T cell response. Most participants were white British and females outnumbered males, and the authors suggested that clonal diversity may have been underestimated. In the small 56-69-year group, the increase in depth fell short of significance, most likely because of low power. Conclusions about previously exposed vaccinees are limited, since just 6 or 7 AZD1222 recipients were seropositive for SARS-CoV-2 at baseline. Reportedly, close to half of the unique spike-specific TCRs recognized epitopes lying outside the regions that are mutated in the B.1.351 and B.1.1.7 variants.

The CDR3 regions of human TCRbeta chains were analyzed by immunosequencing. From the authors' description of their analysis: TCRs in the repertoires were matched against a reference library of SARS-CoV-2-specific TCRs that had been generated with the MIRA antigen-specificity platform. Breadth was defined as the fraction of unique TCRs that were SARS-CoV-2-associated. Depth was defined as the fraction of total T cells that were SARS-CoV-2-associated. Using the MIRA data, every spike-specific TCR was mapped to the spike region that the TCR reacted to and assigned to either a CD4 or a CD8 class. Log10-transformed breadth and depth values were compared by one-way ANOVA with Sidak's multiple comparisons tests. The table was pulled from immuneACCESS by TCRdb, which kept in-frame rearrangements only. Such tables lose some clones; where checked, under half of the loss comes from unresolved V genes, and the rest has no known cause. Clone size and the V and J calls come from that table; the DNA yielded D and trimming. The sample includes under 200,000 clones, with around 86% observed a single time. Less than 3% of the sample is held by the ten biggest clonotypes.

The input for sequencing was peripheral blood, taken on day 0 of MenACWY control vaccination. The rearranged segments are TRBV7-9 and TRBJ1-2, with 7 bases in between that match TRBD1. The sequence was collected from an adult in good health. At the DNA level, the sequence is TGTGCCAGCAGCTTAGGACAGGGTGACTATGGCTACACCTTC. This gives the protein CASSLGQGDYGYTF.